The 7 T cell receptor beta chains presented below share a single source sample, sequenced in a study of beta chain features in type 1 diabetes. Expressed TCRB transcripts were sequenced because the entire RNA isolate underwent reverse transcription. The data were produced by immunoSEQ multiplex PCR, yet TCRdb's version contains in-frame clones alone and is incomplete. The table records roughly 140,000 clones, around 10% of them present only once. The sample was central memory CD4+ T cells from blood. The receptors come from a man between 18 and 29 years old in good health.

This rearrangement joins TRBV6-5 to TRBJ2-3; D might be TRBD1 (6 bases). Germline V gene sequence: CDR1 MNHEY, CDR2 SVGAGI. V lost 3 bases and J 8 bases, leaving 21 bases between the germline ends. This CDR3 has 16 amino acids. CDR3: CASSYYGQRPQGTQYF. Written as DNA, the CDR3 is TGTGCCAGCAGTTATTATGGACAGAGACCTCAGGGTACGCAGTATTTT.

This clone was picked up a small number of times. The chain carries TRBV25-1 and TRBJ1-2; 7 nucleotides line up with TRBD1. Per the germline V gene, CDR1 is MGHDK and CDR2 is SYGVNS. Trimming removed 4 bases from V and 7 bases from J; junction bases left unmatched: 9. The CDR3 loop spans 14 amino acids. This chain's CDR3 is CASSVLGGGGGYTF. DNA of the CDR3: TGTGCCAGCAGTGTCCTAGGAGGGGGCGGTGGCTACACCTTC.

The chain has TRBV6-5 and TRBJ2-3; D remains unclear. V was clipped by 5 bases and J by 0 bases, with 3 bases between them. The CDR3 sequence is 12 residues long. Germline lookup yields CDR1 MNHEY and CDR2 SVGAGI. The CDR3 protein is CASSGSTDTQYF. In DNA, the CDR3 is TGTGCCAGCAGTGGCAGCACAGATACGCAGTATTTT.

By proportion, this clone is medium-sized. The chain links TRBV9 to TRBJ2-7; D is unresolved. The CDR3 has 14 residues. The germline V gene encodes CDR1 SGDLS and CDR2 YYNGEE. Trimming pared 9 bases from V and 0 bases from J, leaving 16 bases between. The CDR3 here is CATPGAAISYEQYF. Written as DNA, the CDR3 is TGTGCCACCCCTGGAGCCGCGATCTCCTACGAGCAGTACTTC.

This clone was recorded a few times. The identical CDR3 is also encoded by other nucleotide sequences in the sample. V usage is TRBV4-2 and J usage is TRBJ2-1; D gene ambiguous. V dropped 0 bases and J dropped 7 bases, with 4 bases sitting between them. CDR1 LGHNA and CDR2 YNFKEQ come from the germline V gene. CDR3 length: 12 residues. CDR3 amino acids: CASSQDRNEQFF. For the CDR3, the DNA is TGTGCCAGCAGCCAAGATCGAAATGAGCAGTTCTTC.

In this sample, this clone turned up many times. This chain uses TRBV6-4 with TRBJ1-2; 9 bases match TRBD1. This CDR3 comprises 15 residues. Looked up from germline, CDR1 is MRHNA and CDR2 is SNTAGT. V was clipped by 6 bases and J by 2 bases; unmatched bases: 7. This CDR3 reads CASSPTGTGNYGYTF. The CDR3 region has the DNA TGTGCCAGCAGCCCGACAGGGACAGGGAACTATGGCTACACCTTC.

This clone has just a few counts. This chain connects TRBV14 to TRBJ2-4; weak D call: TRBD1 (6 bases). CDR1 SGHDN and CDR2 FVKESK come from the germline V gene. The CDR3 covers 15 residues. V was shortened by 5 bases and J by 0 bases, with 11 bases between the two germline ends. The CDR3 protein is CASSVQGLAKNIQYF. In nucleotides, the CDR3 is TGTGCCAGCAGCGTGCAGGGGCTAGCCAAAAACATTCAGTACTTC.